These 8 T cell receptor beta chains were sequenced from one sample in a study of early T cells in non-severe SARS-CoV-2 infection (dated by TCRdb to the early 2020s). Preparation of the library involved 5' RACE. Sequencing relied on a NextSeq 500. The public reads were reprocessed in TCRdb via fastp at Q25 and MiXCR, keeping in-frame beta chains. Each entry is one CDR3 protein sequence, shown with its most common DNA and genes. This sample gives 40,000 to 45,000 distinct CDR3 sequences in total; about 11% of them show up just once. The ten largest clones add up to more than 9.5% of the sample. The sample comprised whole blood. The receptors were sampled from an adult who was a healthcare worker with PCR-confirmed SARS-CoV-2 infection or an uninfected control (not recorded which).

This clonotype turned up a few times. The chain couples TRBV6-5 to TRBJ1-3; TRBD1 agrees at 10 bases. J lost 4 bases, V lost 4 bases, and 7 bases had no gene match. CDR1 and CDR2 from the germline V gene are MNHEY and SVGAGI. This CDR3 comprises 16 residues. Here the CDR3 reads CASSLGTGARGNTIYF. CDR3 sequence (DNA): TGTGCCAGCAGTTTGGGGACAGGGGCAAGGGGAAACACCATATATTTT.

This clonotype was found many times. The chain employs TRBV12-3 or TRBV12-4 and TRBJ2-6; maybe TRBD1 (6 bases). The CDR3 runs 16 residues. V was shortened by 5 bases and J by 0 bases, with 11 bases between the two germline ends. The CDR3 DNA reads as TGTGCCAGCAGTCCCCCCAGGGGCTCTGGGGCCAACGTCCTGACTTTC. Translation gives CASSPPRGSGANVLTF.

The CDR3 loop reads CAISSSPDEQFF. CDR3 coding DNA: TGTGCCATCAGTTCCAGCCCTGATGAGCAGTTCTTC. V and J are TRBV10-3 and TRBJ2-1; D gene ambiguous. The CDR3 consists of 12 residues. Per the germline V gene, CDR1 is ENHRY and CDR2 is SYGVKD. Trimming removed 5 bases at V and 8 bases at J, with 10 bases between.

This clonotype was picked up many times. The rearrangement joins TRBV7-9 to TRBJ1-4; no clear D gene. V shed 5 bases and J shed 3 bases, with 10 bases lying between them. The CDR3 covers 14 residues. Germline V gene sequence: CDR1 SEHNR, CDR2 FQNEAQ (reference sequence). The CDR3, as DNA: TGTGCCAGCAGCCCCCTTGGCCCTAATGAAAAACTGTTTTTT. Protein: CASSPLGPNEKLFF.

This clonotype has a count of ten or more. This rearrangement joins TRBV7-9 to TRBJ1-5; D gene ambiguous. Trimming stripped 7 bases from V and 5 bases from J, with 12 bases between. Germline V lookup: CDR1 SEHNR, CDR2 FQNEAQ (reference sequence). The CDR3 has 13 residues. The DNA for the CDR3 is TGTGCCAGCACCTATGAGGGAGATCAGCCCCAGCATTTT. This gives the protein CASTYEGDQPQHF.

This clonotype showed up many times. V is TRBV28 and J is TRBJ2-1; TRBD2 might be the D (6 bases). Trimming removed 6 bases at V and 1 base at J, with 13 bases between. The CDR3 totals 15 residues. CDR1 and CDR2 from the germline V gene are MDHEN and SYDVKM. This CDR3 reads CASRVTRQSYNEQFF. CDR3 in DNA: TGTGCCAGCAGGGTGACTAGGCAATCCTACAATGAGCAGTTCTTC.

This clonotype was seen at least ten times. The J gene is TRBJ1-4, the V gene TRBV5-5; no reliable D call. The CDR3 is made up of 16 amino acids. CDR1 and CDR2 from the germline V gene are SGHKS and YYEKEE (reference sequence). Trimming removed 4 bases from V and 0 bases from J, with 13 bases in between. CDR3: CASSEYTVATNEKLFF. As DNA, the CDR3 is TGTGCCAGCAGCGAGTATACAGTTGCAACTAATGAAAAACTGTTTTTT.

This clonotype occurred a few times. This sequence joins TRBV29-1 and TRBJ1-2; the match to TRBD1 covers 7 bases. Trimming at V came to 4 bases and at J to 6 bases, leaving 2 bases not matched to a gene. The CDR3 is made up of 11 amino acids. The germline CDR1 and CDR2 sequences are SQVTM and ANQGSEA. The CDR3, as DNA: TGCAGCGTTGCAGGGGGGGATGGCTACACCTTC. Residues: CSVAGGDGYTF.